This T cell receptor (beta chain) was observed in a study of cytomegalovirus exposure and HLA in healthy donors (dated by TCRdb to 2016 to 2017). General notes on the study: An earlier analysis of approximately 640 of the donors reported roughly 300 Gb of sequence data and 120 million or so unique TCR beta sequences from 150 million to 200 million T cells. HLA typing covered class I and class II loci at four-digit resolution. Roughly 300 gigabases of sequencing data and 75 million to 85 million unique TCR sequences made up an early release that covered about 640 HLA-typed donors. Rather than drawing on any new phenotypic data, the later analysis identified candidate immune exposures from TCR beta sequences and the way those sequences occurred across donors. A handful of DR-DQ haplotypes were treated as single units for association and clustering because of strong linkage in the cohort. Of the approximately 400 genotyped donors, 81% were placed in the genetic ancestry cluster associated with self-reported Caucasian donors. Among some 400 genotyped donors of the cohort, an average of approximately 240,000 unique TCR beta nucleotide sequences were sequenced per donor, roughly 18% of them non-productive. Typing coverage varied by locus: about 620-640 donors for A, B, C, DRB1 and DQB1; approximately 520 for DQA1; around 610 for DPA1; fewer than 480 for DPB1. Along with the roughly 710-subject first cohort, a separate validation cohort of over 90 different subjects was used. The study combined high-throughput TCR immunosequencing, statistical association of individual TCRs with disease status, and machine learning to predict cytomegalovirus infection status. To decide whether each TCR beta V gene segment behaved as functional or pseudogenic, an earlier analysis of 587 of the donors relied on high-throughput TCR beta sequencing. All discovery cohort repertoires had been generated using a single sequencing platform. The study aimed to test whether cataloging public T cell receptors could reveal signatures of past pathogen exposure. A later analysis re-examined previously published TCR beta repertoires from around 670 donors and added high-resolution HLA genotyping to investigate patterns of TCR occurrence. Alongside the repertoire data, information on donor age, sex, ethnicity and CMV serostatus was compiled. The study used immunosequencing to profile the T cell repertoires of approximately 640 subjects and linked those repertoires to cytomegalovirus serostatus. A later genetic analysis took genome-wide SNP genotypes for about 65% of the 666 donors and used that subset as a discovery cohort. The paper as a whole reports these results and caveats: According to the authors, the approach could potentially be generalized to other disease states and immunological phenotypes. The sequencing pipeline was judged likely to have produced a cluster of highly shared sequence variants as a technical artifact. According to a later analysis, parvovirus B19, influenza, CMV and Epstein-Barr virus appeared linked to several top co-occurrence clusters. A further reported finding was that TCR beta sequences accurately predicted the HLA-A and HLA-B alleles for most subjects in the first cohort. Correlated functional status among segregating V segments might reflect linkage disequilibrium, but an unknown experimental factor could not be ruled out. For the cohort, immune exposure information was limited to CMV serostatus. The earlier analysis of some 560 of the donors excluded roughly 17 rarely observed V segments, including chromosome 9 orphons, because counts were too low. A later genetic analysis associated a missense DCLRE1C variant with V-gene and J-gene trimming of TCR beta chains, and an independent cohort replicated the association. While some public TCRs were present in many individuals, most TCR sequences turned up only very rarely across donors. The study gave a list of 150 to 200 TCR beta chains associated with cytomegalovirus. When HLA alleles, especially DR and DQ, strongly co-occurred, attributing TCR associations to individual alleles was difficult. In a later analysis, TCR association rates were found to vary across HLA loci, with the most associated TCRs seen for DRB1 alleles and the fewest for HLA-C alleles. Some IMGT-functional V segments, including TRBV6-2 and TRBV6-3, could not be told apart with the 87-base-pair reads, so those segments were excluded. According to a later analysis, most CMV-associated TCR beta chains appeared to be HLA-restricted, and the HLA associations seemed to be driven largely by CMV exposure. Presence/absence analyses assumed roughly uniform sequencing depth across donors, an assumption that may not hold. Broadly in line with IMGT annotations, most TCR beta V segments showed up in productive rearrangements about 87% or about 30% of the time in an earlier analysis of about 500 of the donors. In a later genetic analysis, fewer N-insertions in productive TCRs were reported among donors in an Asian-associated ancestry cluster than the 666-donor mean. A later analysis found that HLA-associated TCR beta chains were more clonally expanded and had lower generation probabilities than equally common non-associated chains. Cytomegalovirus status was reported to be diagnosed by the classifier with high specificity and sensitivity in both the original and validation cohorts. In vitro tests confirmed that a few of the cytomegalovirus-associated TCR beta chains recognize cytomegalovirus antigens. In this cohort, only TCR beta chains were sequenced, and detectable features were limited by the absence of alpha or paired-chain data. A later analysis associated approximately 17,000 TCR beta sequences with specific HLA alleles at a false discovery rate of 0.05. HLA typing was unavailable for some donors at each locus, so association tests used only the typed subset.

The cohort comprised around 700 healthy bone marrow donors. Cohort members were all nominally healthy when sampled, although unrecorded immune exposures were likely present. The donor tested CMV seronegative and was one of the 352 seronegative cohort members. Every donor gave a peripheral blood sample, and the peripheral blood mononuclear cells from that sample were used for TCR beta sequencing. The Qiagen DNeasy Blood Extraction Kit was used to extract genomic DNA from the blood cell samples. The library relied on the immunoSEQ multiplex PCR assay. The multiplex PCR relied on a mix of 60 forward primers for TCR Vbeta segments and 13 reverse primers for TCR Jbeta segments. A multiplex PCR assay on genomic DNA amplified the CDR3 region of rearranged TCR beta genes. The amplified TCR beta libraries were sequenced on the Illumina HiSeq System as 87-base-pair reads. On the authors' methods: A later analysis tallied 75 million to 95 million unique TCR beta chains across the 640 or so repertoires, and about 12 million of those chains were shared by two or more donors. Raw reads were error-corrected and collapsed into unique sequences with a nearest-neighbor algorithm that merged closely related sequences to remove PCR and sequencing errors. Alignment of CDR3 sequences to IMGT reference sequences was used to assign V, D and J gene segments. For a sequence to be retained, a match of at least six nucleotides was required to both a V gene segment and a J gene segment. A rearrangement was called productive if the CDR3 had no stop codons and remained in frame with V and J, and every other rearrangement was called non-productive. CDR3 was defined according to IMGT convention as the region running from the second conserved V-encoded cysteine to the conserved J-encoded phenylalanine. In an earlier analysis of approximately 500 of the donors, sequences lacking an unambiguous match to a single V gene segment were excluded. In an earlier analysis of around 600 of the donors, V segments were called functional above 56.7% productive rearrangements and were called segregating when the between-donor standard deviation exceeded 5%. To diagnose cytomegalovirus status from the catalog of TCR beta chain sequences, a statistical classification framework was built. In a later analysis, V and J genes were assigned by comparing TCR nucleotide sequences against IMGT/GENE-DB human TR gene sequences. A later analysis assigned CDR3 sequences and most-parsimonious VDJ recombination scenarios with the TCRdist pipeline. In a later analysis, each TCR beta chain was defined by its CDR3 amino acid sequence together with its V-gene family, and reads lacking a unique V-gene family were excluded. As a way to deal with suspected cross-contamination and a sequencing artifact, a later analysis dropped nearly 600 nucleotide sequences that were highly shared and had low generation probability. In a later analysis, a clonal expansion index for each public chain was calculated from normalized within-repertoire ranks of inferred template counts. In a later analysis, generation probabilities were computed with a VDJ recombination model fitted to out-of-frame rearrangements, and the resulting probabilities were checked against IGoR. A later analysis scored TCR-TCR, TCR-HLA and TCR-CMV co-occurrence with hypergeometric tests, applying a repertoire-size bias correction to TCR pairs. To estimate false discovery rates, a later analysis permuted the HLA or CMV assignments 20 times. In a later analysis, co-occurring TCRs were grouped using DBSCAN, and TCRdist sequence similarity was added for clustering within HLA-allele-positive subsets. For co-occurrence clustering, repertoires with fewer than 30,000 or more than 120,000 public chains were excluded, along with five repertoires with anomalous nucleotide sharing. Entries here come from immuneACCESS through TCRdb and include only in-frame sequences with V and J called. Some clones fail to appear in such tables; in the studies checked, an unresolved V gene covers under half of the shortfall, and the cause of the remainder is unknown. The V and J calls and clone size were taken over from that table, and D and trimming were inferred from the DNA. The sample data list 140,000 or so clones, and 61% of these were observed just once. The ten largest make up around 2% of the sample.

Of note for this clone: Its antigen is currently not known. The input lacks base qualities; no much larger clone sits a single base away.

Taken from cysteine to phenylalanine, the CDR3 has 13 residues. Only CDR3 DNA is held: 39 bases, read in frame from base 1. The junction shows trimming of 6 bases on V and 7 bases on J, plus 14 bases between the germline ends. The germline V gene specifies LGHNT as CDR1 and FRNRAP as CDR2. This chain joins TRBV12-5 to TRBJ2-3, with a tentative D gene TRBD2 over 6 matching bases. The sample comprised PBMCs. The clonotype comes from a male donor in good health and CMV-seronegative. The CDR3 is CASGPGTGYTQYF. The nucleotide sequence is TGTGCTAGTGGCCCTGGGACTGGATATACGCAGTATTTT.